The 16 T cell receptor beta chains in this list originate from one sample, sequenced in a study of cytomegalovirus exposure and HLA in healthy donors. The table came from immunoSEQ multiplex PCR; TCRdb's copy has only in-frame clones and leaves some out. Of about 190,000 clones listed, around 88% were seen once; the top ten hold about 1.5%. Sequenced input: PBMCs. These receptors originate from a woman under 30 in good health and CMV-seronegative.

The chain employs TRBV19 and TRBJ1-4, with 9 positions matching TRBD1. Germline V gene data show CDR1 as LNHDA and CDR2 as SQIVND (reference sequence). The CDR3 length is 15 residues. V gave up 5 bases and J gave up 4 bases; unmatched junction bases: 5. CDR3 amino acids: CASSAATGGNEKLFF. CDR3 in DNA: TGTGCCAGTAGTGCTGCGACAGGGGGTAATGAAAAACTGTTTTTT.

The chain is built from TRBV6-1 and TRBJ2-7; 7 positions match TRBD1. This CDR3 has 13 amino acids. V lost 9 bases to trimming and J lost 4 bases; unmatched junction nucleotides: 9. Looked up from germline, CDR1 is MNHNS and CDR2 is SASEGT. The CDR3 is CASNYGTEYEQYF. The CDR3 region has the DNA TGTGCCAGTAATTATGGGACAGAATACGAGCAGTACTTC.

The genes are TRBV29-1 and TRBJ2-2; possible D gene TRBD1, 5 bases. The V gene's germline CDR1 is SQVTM and CDR2 ANQGSEA. The CDR3 sequence is 12 residues long. Trimming left V 7 bases short and J 6 bases short, with 12 bases between. The CDR3 DNA is TGCAGCGGTCGGTCAGGGTCCGGGGAGCTGTTTTTT. Residues: CSGRSGSGELFF.

The rearrangement joins TRBV6-4 to TRBJ2-2; a possible D gene is TRBD1 (5 bases). This CDR3 is built from 14 residues. The germline CDR1 and CDR2 sequences are MRHNA and SNTAGT. V was shortened by 3 bases and J by 3 bases, with 8 bases between the two germline ends. The CDR3, as DNA: TGTGCCAGCAGTGATGCCAGGGACACCGGGGAGCTGTTTTTT. It specifies CASSDARDTGELFF.

The chain couples TRBV5-4 to TRBJ1-5; D is ambiguous. CDR1 and CDR2 from the germline V gene are SGHNT and YYREEE (reference sequence). Trimming took off 2 bases at V and 8 bases at J, with 11 bases between the two ends. The CDR3 has 13 residues. The CDR3 DNA follows: TGTGCCAGCAGCTTTGCACAATTCGAGCCCCAGCATTTT. Its protein is CASSFAQFEPQHF. Variable domain in full (rest from reference TRBV5-4 and TRBJ1-5): ETGVTQSPTHLIKTRGQQVTLRCSSQSGHNTVSWYQQALGQGPQFIFQYYREEENGRGNFPPRFSGLQFPNYSSELNVNALELDDSALYLCASSFAQFEPQHFGDGTRLSIL.

The chain uses TRBV7-7 and TRBJ2-3; D remains ambiguous. Looked up from germline, CDR1 is SSHAT and CDR2 is FNYEAQ (reference sequence). There are 13 residues in the CDR3. The ends were cut back, 2 bases at V and 4 bases at J, with 7 bases in the middle. The chain's CDR3 is CASSLSRPDTQYF. DNA for the CDR3: TGTGCCAGCAGCTTATCGCGTCCAGATACGCAGTATTTT. Filled out from reference TRBV7-7 and TRBJ2-3, the complete variable domain reads GAGVSQSPRYKVTKRGQDVTLRCDPISSHATLYWYQQALGQGPEFLTYFNYEAQPDKSGLPSDRFSAERPEGSISTLTIQRTEQRDSAMYRCASSLSRPDTQYFGPGTRLTVL.

V usage is TRBV5-4 and J usage is TRBJ2-3, with a weak D call TRBD1 (5 bases). Trimming took 0 bases from V and 2 from J, leaving 10 bases between them. Germline V gene data show CDR1 as SGHNT and CDR2 as YYREEE (reference sequence). CDR3 size: 15 residues. CDR3 amino acids: CASSLEGRTTDTQYF. The CDR3 DNA follows: TGTGCCAGCAGCTTGGAGGGGCGCACCACAGATACGCAGTATTTT.

CDR3 protein: CASSFSGGTDTQYF. The CDR3 DNA reads TGTGCCAGCAGCTTTAGCGGCGGCACAGATACGCAGTATTTT. This chain uses TRBV7-3 with TRBJ2-3, with D possibly being TRBD2 (6 bases). With 3 bases removed from V and 1 base from J, the gap between germline ends came to 8 bases. Germline V gene lookup returns CDR1 SGHTA and CDR2 FQGTGA. The CDR3 loop spans 14 amino acids.

The CDR3: CASASEAYEQYF. The DNA of the CDR3 is TGTGCCAGCGCCTCCGAGGCTTACGAGCAGTACTTC. The rearrangement links TRBV28 to TRBJ2-7; D not certain. Germline CDR1 MDHEN, CDR2 SYDVKM. The CDR3 contains 12 residues. The V end lost 8 bases, the J end lost 4 bases, and 12 bases lay between the germline ends.

The rearrangement uses TRBV30 and TRBJ2-4; tentative D call: TRBD2 (5 bases). In germline, CDR1 is GTSNPN, CDR2 SVGIG (reference sequence). CDR3 size: 14 residues. With 2 bases removed from V and 8 bases from J, the gap between germline ends came to 16 bases. The CDR3: CAWSFHSSWHIQYF. Here the CDR3 DNA reads TGTGCCTGGAGTTTCCACTCTAGCTGGCACATTCAGTACTTC.

The V call is TRBV4-1, the J call TRBJ2-7; the match to TRBD1 covers 7 bases. Germline assignment: CDR1 MGHRA and CDR2 YSYEKL. The CDR3 length is 15 residues. After removal of 1 base from V and 3 bases from J, the junction contained 6 bases not matched to a gene. CDR3 nucleotides: TGCGCCAGCAGCCAAGTTTCCGGACAGGTCTACGAGCAGTACTTC. This encodes CASSQVSGQVYEQYF.

The V call is TRBV7-7, the J call TRBJ2-5; D not resolved. The V end lost 5 bases, the J end lost 1 base, and 8 bases lay between the germline ends. This CDR3 is 13 amino acids long. CDR1 SSHAT and CDR2 FNYEAQ come from the germline V gene (reference sequence). This CDR3 is CASSTISQETQYF. The CDR3 coding sequence is TGTGCCAGCAGCACTATCAGCCAAGAGACCCAGTACTTC.

The chain joins TRBV5-6 to TRBJ2-7; 9 bases map to TRBD2. The CDR3 covers 14 residues. From germline, CDR1 is SGHDT and CDR2 YYEEEE. With V trimmed by 4 bases and J by 3 bases, 5 bases remained unmatched. CDR3 residues: CASSGRGGVYEQYF. CDR3 DNA sequence: TGTGCCAGCAGCGGCCGCGGGGGGGTCTACGAGCAGTACTTC.

The V call is TRBV6-4, the J call TRBJ1-1, with no clear D. The V end was cut by 4 bases, the J end by 0 bases, with 6 bases between. Per germline, CDR1 MRHNA and CDR2 SNTAGT. The CDR3 consists of 13 residues. The CDR3 region has the DNA TGTGCCAGCAGTGTCCGGGTGAACACTGAAGCTTTCTTT. This codes for CASSVRVNTEAFF.

The chain uses TRBV6-6 and TRBJ1-6; D is uncertain. This CDR3 comprises 14 residues. With 0 bases removed from V and 8 bases from J, the gap between germline ends came to 8 bases. CDR1 MNHNY and CDR2 SVGAGI come from the germline V gene (reference sequence). The chain's CDR3 is CASSYSHSDSPLHF. The CDR3 coding sequence is TGTGCCAGCAGTTACTCGCACTCGGATTCACCCCTCCACTTT.

J is TRBJ1-5 and V is TRBV2; D gene ambiguous. CDR1 is SNHLY and CDR2 is FYNNEI in the germline V gene. The CDR3 runs to 11 residues. Trimming shortened V by 8 bases and J by 7 bases, and 9 bases separated the two germline ends. Here the CDR3 reads CASRLGQPQHF. The CDR3 bases are TGTGCCAGCCGTCTCGGGCAGCCCCAGCATTTT.